A selection of T cell receptor beta chains follows, all from one sample in a study of T cell changes during pregnancy in multiple sclerosis. The method was immunoSEQ multiplex PCR; TCRdb's version includes in-frame clones alone and lacks a portion of them. The table shows about 75,000 clones, with 89% occurring only once. The input for sequencing was peripheral blood, taken in the first trimester of pregnancy. The source of these receptors is a female donor in good health, enrolled as a control in a pregnancy study. Both conserved end residues are part of each CDR3. A D gene is named only where the DNA matches it firmly. Only some rows state a clone size, as once, few, many or a class for expanded clones.

TRBJ2-2	NA	TRBV29-1	NA	CSGSGVGQGVGTGELFF	TGCAGCGGGTCTGGGGTGGGGCAGGGCGTGGGCACCGGGGAGCTGTTTTTT
TRBJ1-2	NA	TRBV5-4	NA	CASSLKGDYGYTF	TGTGCCAGCAGCTTGAAGGGAGACTATGGCTACACCTTC
TRBJ1-1	NA	TRBV5-6	NA	CASSLAGRANTEAFF	TGTGCCAGCAGCTTGGCCGGCAGGGCGAACACTGAAGCTTTCTTT
TRBJ1-2	TRBD1	TRBV30	NA	CAWSRQGEGYTF	TGTGCCTGGAGTAGACAGGGCGAAGGCTACACCTTC
TRBJ1-4	TRBD1	TRBV28	NA	CATKVQGAIPTNEKLFF	TGTGCCACCAAGGTCCAGGGGGCGATCCCAACTAATGAAAAACTGTTTTTT
TRBJ1-1	NA	TRBV6-4	NA	CASRDDRYTEAFF	TGTGCCAGCAGGGATGACAGATACACTGAAGCTTTCTTT
TRBJ2-5	NA	TRBV5-1	NA	CASRLATLPRETQYF	TGCGCCAGCAGGTTGGCTACCCTCCCAAGAGAGACCCAGTACTTC
TRBJ2-3	TRBD1	TRBV5-6	NA	CASSLISPTGGLTDTQYF	TGTGCCAGCAGCTTGATCTCTCCAACAGGGGGCCTGACAGATACGCAGTATTTT
TRBJ1-3	TRBD1	TRBV5-6	NA	CASKRTGDAGNTIYF	TGTGCCAGCAAGAGGACAGGGGACGCTGGAAACACCATATATTTT
TRBJ2-3	NA	TRBV7-6	NA	CASSEGDTDTQYF	TGTGCCAGCAGCGAGGGGGACACAGATACGCAGTATTTT
TRBJ2-3	NA	TRBV19	NA	CASSIFLGGGTDTQYF	TGTGCCAGTAGTATCTTCCTAGGGGGAGGCACAGATACGCAGTATTTT
TRBJ1-1	NA	TRBV18	once	CASSPRVDRNTEAFF	TGTGCCAGCTCACCCCGCGTAGACAGGAACACTGAAGCTTTCTTT
TRBJ2-7	TRBD1	TRBV7-9	few	CASSRGQGTYSYEQYF	TGTGCCAGCAGCCGCGGACAGGGCACGTATTCCTACGAGCAGTACTTC
TRBJ1-1	NA	TRBV11-2	NA	CASSPLGRALQNTEAFF	TGTGCCAGCAGCCCCCTGGGCAGAGCTCTCCAGAACACTGAAGCTTTCTTT
TRBJ1-5	TRBD1	TRBV6-5	NA	CASSYSGQDDQPQHF	TGTGCCAGCAGTTACTCTGGACAGGACGATCAGCCCCAGCATTTT
TRBJ1-5	TRBD1	TRBV11-2	once	CASSGLTGQGNQPQHF	TGTGCCAGCAGCGGCTTGACGGGACAGGGCAATCAGCCCCAGCATTTT
TRBJ1-2	NA	TRBV19	once	CASRITGSWGYGYTF	TGTGCCAGTAGGATAACAGGGTCGTGGGGCTATGGCTACACCTTC